This T cell receptor (beta chain) was recovered during a study of technical replicates of blood from four donors. The protocol was immunoSEQ multiplex PCR, while the TCRdb copy is restricted to in-frame clones and leaves out a portion. The sample records several thousand clones, 95% to 97% being singletons. Material: PBMCs. The receptor was derived from a human donor in good health.

The CDR3 DNA follows: TGTGCCAGCAGCCCCAGGGGGCAAAGAGATACGCAGTATTTT. Residues: CASSPRGQRDTQYF. The chain links TRBV6-6 to TRBJ2-3, with 8 bases that match TRBD1. V shed 6 bases, J shed 5 bases, and the junction held 7 bases outside the gene matches. Germline CDR1 MNHNY, CDR2 SVGAGI (reference sequence). The CDR3 is 14 residues long.